This is a list of T cell receptor beta chains from one sample in a study of OX40 agonist ivuxolimab in advanced cancers. Sequencing used immunoSEQ multiplex PCR; TCRdb keeps in-frame clones, though not all of them. The sample contains fewer than 85,000 clones, more than 90% of which appear only once. The input for sequencing was CD4+ or CD8+ T cells sorted from blood, taken in a trial of the OX40 agonist ivuxolimab. Receptors originate from an adult with an advanced solid tumor such as melanoma, head and neck, liver or kidney cancer. The CDR3 runs from the conserved cysteine through the conserved F or W. The D gene is left open where the match is weak. Clone size is stated in some rows and not others, as once, few, many or a class when expanded.

TRBJ2-5 TRBV15 NA NA CATSKQPQETQYF TGTGCCACCAGCAAGCAACCCCAAGAGACCCAGTACTTC
TRBJ1-5 TRBV2 TRBD1 NA CASSGQGVSNQPQHF TGTGCCAGCAGTGGACAGGGCGTTAGCAATCAGCCCCAGCATTTT
TRBJ1-1 TRBV27 NA once CASSLLSGGVNTEAFF TGTGCCAGCAGTTTATTATCGGGGGGAGTGAACACTGAAGCTTTCTTT
TRBJ2-7 TRBV7-2 NA NA CASSLSGNREQYF TGTGCCAGCAGCTTATCAGGGAATCGCGAGCAGTACTTC
TRBJ1-5 TRBV18 TRBD1 NA CASSLDRVSNQPQHF TGTGCCAGCTCACTGGACAGGGTAAGCAATCAGCCCCAGCATTTT
TRBJ2-1 TRBV10-3 NA NA CATSPHRKNNEQFF TGTGCCACGTCTCCTCATAGAAAAAACAATGAGCAGTTCTTC
TRBJ1-2 TRBV18 NA few CASSPPTANYGYTF TGTGCCAGCTCACCCCCGACTGCAAACTATGGCTACACCTTC
TRBJ2-3 TRBV29-1 NA NA CSVDTDTQYF TGCAGCGTTGACACAGATACGCAGTATTTT
TRBJ2-3 TRBV29-1 NA NA CSVIGGYGTDTQYF TGCAGCGTCATAGGGGGGTACGGCACAGATACGCAGTATTTT
TRBJ2-7 TRBV6-1 TRBD1 once CASSSRTGGSYEQYF TGTGCCAGCAGTTCGCGGACAGGGGGTTCCTACGAGCAGTACTTC
TRBJ2-5 TRBV6-6 NA NA CASRWRWETQYF TGTGCCAGCAGGTGGCGATGGGAGACCCAGTACTTC
TRBJ1-1 TRBV28 NA NA CASSLWTDMNTEAFF TGTGCCAGCAGTTTATGGACAGACATGAACACTGAAGCTTTCTTT
TRBJ2-1 TRBV28 NA NA CASSYKRSPKANEQFF TGTGCCAGCAGTTACAAGCGGTCCCCGAAAGCTAATGAGCAGTTCTTC
TRBJ1-4 TRBV28 NA NA CASSLGGRNNEKLFF TGTGCCAGCAGTTTGGGGGGCCGTAATAATGAAAAACTGTTTTTT
TRBJ2-3 TRBV13 NA NA CASSLRTVTDTQYF TGTGCCAGCAGCTTGAGGACGGTTACAGATACGCAGTATTTT
TRBJ2-2 TRBV4-2 TRBD2 NA CASSPASGREGGELFF TGTGCCAGCAGCCCCGCTAGCGGGAGGGAGGGCGGGGAGCTGTTTTTT
TRBJ2-2 TRBV27 TRBD1 NA CASSPSPGQGASGELFF TGTGCCAGCAGTCCCTCCCCGGGACAGGGGGCTTCCGGGGAGCTGTTTTTT
TRBJ2-7 TRBV9 TRBD2 once CASSLGTSGRSGEQYF TGTGCCAGCAGCCTCGGGACTAGCGGGAGAAGTGGCGAGCAGTACTTC
TRBJ2-7 TRBV7-2 NA NA CASSLVRQTEQYF TGTGCCAGCAGCTTAGTTCGACAGACCGAGCAGTACTTC
TRBJ1-5 TRBV11-3 NA NA CASSSTGNSNQPQHF TGTGCCAGCAGCTCGACAGGTAATAGCAATCAGCCCCAGCATTTT
TRBJ2-1 TRBV5-4 NA NA CASSSHWGSGYNNEQFF TGTGCCAGCAGCTCCCATTGGGGTAGCGGATACAACAATGAGCAGTTCTTC
TRBJ2-2 TRBV19 TRBD1 once CASKDRVPGELFF TGTGCCAGTAAGGACAGGGTCCCCGGGGAGCTGTTTTTT
TRBJ1-2 TRBV4-3 NA NA CASSQGRGFRGYGYTF TGCGCCAGCAGCCAAGGCCGGGGTTTTCGCGGCTATGGCTACACCTTC
TRBJ1-1 TRBV28 NA NA CASSLWDRNTEAFF TGTGCCAGCAGTTTATGGGACCGGAACACTGAAGCTTTCTTT
TRBJ2-2 TRBV7-3 NA NA CASSLMVSGELFF TGTGCCAGCAGCTTAATGGTCTCCGGGGAGCTGTTTTTT
TRBJ2-7 TRBV6-6 TRBD1 NA CASSYSTDRDYEQYF TGTGCCAGCAGTTACTCGACGGACAGGGACTACGAGCAGTACTTC
TRBJ2-3 TRBV19 NA NA CASGVSTDTQYF TGTGCCAGTGGAGTCTCCACAGATACGCAGTATTTT
TRBJ2-1 TRBV28 NA NA CASSSGREQFF TGTGCCAGCAGTTCTGGGCGTGAGCAGTTCTTC
TRBJ1-3 TRBV6-5 NA NA CASRSQGNSGNTIYF TGTGCCAGCCGATCCCAGGGAAACTCTGGAAACACCATATATTTT
TRBJ2-7 TRBV10-1 NA NA CASSGGGGQYF TGCGCCAGCAGTGGAGGCGGCGGGCAGTACTTC
TRBJ2-5 TRBV7-9 TRBD2 NA CASSPGLAPDVETQYF TGTGCCAGCAGCCCCGGACTAGCGCCCGATGTAGAGACCCAGTACTTC
TRBJ2-1 TRBV19 NA NA CASSMIWSEQFF TGTGCCAGTAGTATGATATGGAGTGAGCAGTTCTTC
TRBJ2-7 TRBV6-1 TRBD2 once CASSGAGGLWEQYF TGTGCCAGCAGTGGGGCGGGAGGGTTGTGGGAGCAGTACTTC
TRBJ2-3 TRBV28 NA once CASSFPPPSTDTQYF TGTGCCAGCAGTTTCCCGCCCCCAAGCACAGATACGCAGTATTTT
TRBJ1-2 TRBV28 TRBD1 NA CASSGTAGGYTF TGTGCCAGCAGTGGGACAGCGGGGGGCTACACCTTC
TRBJ1-1 TRBV6-5 TRBD1 NA CASSPGQGAFF TGTGCCAGCAGTCCTGGACAGGGAGCTTTCTTT
TRBJ2-7 TRBV4-2 NA once CASSLSYYEQYF TGTGCCAGCAGCTTATCCTACTACGAGCAGTACTTC
TRBJ2-7 TRBV6-6 TRBD2 NA CASKPRLAGEQYF TGTGCCAGCAAACCCCGACTAGCGGGCGAGCAGTACTTC
TRBJ2-5 TRBV11-3 NA NA CASSPQGVSRAKTQYF TGTGCCAGCAGCCCCCAAGGGGTCAGCAGGGCAAAGACCCAGTACTTC
TRBJ2-7 TRBV15 TRBD2 NA CATSPTSGSYEQYF TGTGCCACCAGCCCTACTAGCGGCTCCTACGAGCAGTACTTC
TRBJ2-7 TRBV5-1 NA NA CASSDGTNSYEQYF TGCGCCAGCAGCGATGGGACGAATTCCTACGAGCAGTACTTC
TRBJ2-1 TRBV5-1 NA NA CASSLYSDSDEQFF TGCGCCAGCAGCTTGTATAGCGATTCGGATGAGCAGTTCTTC
TRBJ2-5 TRBV6-6 NA NA CASRRGAQHQETQYF TGTGCCAGCAGGAGGGGTGCCCAGCACCAAGAGACCCAGTACTTC
TRBJ2-7 TRBV30 NA NA CAWTPKQATYEQYF TGTGCCTGGACCCCTAAACAGGCTACCTACGAGCAGTACTTC
TRBJ1-1 TRBV7-3 TRBD1 NA CASSSLDRGRMNTEAFF TGTGCCAGCAGCTCCCTGGACAGGGGGCGTATGAACACTGAAGCTTTCTTT
TRBJ1-2 TRBV5-4 NA NA CASSLDPSYGYTF TGTGCCAGCAGCTTGGATCCATCTTATGGCTACACCTTC
TRBJ1-3 TRBV7-9 NA NA CASSTYSGNTIYF TGTGCCAGCAGCACGTACTCTGGAAACACCATATATTTT
TRBJ2-3 TRBV5-1 TRBD2 NA CASSLRLAGGGTDTQYF TGCGCCAGCAGCTTAAGACTAGCGGGAGGAGGAACAGATACGCAGTATTTT
TRBJ1-1 TRBV2 NA NA CASRGVGQTEAFF TGTGCCAGCAGAGGAGTGGGTCAAACTGAAGCTTTCTTT
TRBJ2-7 TRBV28 TRBD1 NA CASSPGQGWTYEQYF TGTGCCAGCAGCCCAGGACAGGGGTGGACCTACGAGCAGTACTTC
TRBJ2-1 TRBV19 NA few CASSKIGSDEQFF TGTGCCAGTAGTAAGATAGGAAGCGATGAGCAGTTCTTC
TRBJ2-2 TRBV28 NA NA CASSFRPSVISGELFF TGTGCCAGCAGTTTTCGACCGAGTGTGATTTCCGGGGAGCTGTTTTTT
TRBJ1-4 TRBV21-1 NA NA CASSRTGGEKLFF TGTGCCAGCTCTAGGACAGGAGGTGAAAAACTGTTTTTT
TRBJ2-1 TRBV5-6 NA NA CASSLLEDNEQFF TGTGCCAGCAGCCTTTTAGAGGACAATGAGCAGTTCTTC
TRBJ1-2 TRBV27 NA NA CASSLANYGYTF TGTGCCAGCAGTTTAGCTAACTATGGCTACACCTTC
TRBJ1-1 TRBV7-2 NA NA CASSLTGGGTTEAFF TGTGCCAGCAGCTTAACCGGTGGGGGTACCACTGAAGCTTTCTTT
TRBJ1-2 TRBV28 NA NA CASSLRQGTYGYTF TGTGCCAGCAGTTTACGGCAGGGAACTTATGGCTACACCTTC
TRBJ2-2 TRBV29-1 NA NA CSVVTILRPGELFF TGCAGCGTGGTGACTATCCTACGCCCCGGGGAGCTGTTTTTT
TRBJ2-7 TRBV5-4 TRBD2 once CASSRTSGSHSYEQYF TGTGCCAGCAGCCGGACTAGCGGGAGCCACTCCTACGAGCAGTACTTC
TRBJ2-7 TRBV11-2 TRBD2 NA CASSLAAGGPYEQYF TGTGCCAGCAGCTTAGCAGCGGGAGGGCCCTACGAGCAGTACTTC